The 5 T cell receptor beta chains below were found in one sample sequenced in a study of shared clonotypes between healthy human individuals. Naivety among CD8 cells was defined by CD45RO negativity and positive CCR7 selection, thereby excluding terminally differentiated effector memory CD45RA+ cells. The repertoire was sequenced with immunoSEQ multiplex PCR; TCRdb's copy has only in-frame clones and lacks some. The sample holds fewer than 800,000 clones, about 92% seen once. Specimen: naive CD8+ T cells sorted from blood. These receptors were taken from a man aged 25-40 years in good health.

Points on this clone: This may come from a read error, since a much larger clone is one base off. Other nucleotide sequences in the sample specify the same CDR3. The CDR3 sequence: CASSESGYEQYF. The DNA of the CDR3 is TGCGCCAGCAGTGAAAGCGGCTACGAGCAGTACTTC. The chain has TRBV10-1 and TRBJ2-7; perhaps TRBD2 as D (5 bases). CDR1 WNHNN and CDR2 SYGVQD come from the germline V gene (reference sequence). This CDR3 region has 12 residues. The V and J ends lost 3 bases and 3 bases respectively, with 6 bases between them.

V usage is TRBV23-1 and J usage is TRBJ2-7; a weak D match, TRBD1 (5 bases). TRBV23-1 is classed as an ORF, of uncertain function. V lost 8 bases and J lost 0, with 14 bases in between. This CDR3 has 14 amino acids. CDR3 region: CASCGIGDSYEQYF. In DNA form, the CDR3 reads TGCGCCAGCTGCGGTATAGGGGACTCCTACGAGCAGTACTTC.

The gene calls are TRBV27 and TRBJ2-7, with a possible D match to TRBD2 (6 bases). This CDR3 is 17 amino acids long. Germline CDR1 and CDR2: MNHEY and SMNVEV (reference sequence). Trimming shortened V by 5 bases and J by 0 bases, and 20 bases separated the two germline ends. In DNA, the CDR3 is TGTGCCAGCAGTGTCCCCCGCTCCCGGGAGAACTCCTACGAGCAGTACTTC. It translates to CASSVPRSRENSYEQYF.

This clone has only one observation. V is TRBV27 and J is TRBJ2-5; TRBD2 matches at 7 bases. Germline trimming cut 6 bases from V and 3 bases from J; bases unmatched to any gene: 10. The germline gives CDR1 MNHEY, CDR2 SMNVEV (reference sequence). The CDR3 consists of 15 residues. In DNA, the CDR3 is TGTGCCAGCAGCCGTTGGTGGGGGGGAGAAGAGACCCAGTACTTC. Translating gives CASSRWWGGEETQYF.

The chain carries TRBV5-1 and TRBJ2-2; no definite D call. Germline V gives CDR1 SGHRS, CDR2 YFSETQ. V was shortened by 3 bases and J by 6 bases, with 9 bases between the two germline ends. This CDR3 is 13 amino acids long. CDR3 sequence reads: CASSSTLAGELFF. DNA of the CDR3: TGCGCCAGCAGCTCTACATTAGCCGGGGAGCTGTTTTTT.